These T cell receptor beta chains were read from a single sample in a study of T cell repertoires in cytomegalovirus infection. From the reads, TCRdb called clonotypes with MiXCR, one entry per CDR3 protein. The sample consists of about 130,000 distinct CDR3 sequences, more than 20% of them appearing once. Their antigens remain unidentified. Sequencing used PBMCs, sequenced either directly or after in vitro stimulation (not recorded which). The receptors derive from a human donor in good health (CMV status not recorded). Some clones in this sample may be carry-over from other donors' samples. CDR3s include the opening cysteine and the closing phenylalanine or tryptophan. The D gene is left open where the match is weak. A clone size is listed for some rows: how often the clone was seen (once, few, many), or a class if it is expanded.

D gene	V gene	clone size	J gene	CDR3 length	CDR3 DNA	CDR3 protein
-	TRBV20-1	-	TRBJ1-6	13	TGCAGTGCTTACCGGGACTATAATTCACCCCTCCACTTT	CSAYRDYNSPLHF
-	TRBV6-5	-	TRBJ1-6	14	TGTGCCAGCAGTTACTTGGAGTATAATTCACCCCTCCACTTT	CASSYLEYNSPLHF
TRBD2	TRBV28	many	TRBJ2-7	14	TGTGCCAGCAGTTTGGGACTAGCCTTTCGCGAGCAGTACTTC	CASSLGLAFREQYF
-	TRBV4-3	few	TRBJ1-1	13	TGCGCCAGCAGCTCACAGCCGAACACTGAAGCTTTCTTT	CASSSQPNTEAFF
-	TRBV12-3/TRBV12-4	-	TRBJ1-1	12	TGTGCCAGCCGCCCTAATGCGGCTGAAGCTTTCTTT	CASRPNAAEAFF
-	TRBV20-1	few	TRBJ2-3	13	TGCAGTGCTAGTCCAGCAGGCACAGATACGCAGTATTTT	CSASPAGTDTQYF
-	TRBV7-2	few	TRBJ1-3	16	TGTGCCAGCAGCTTCAAGCAGGGGATCTCTGGAAACACCATATATTTT	CASSFKQGISGNTIYF
TRBD1	TRBV7-2	few	TRBJ1-1	13	TGTGCCAGCAGTCGACAGGGTGACACTGAAGCTTTCTTT	CASSRQGDTEAFF
-	TRBV9	-	TRBJ1-6	15	TGTGCCAGCAGCGTAAAATGGAGGGGCGATTCACCCCTCCACTTT	CASSVKWRGDSPLHF
-	TRBV10-3	-	TRBJ1-4	18	TGTGCCATCAGCAACGACCAGATTATCGGCCCTCGGACTGAAAAACTGTTTTTT	CAISNDQIIGPRTEKLFF
-	TRBV19	few	TRBJ1-3	15	TGTGCCAGTAGTATAGCGGACAGCTCTGGAAACACCATATATTTT	CASSIADSSGNTIYF